This TCR beta chain was sequenced during a study of CD8+CD57+ T cells in acquired aplastic anemia. Study-wide points: Patients and controls were found to share over 25 CD8+ CDR3 sequences.

Genomic DNA provided the template from which TCR beta VDJ and CDR3 profiles were obtained. MiXCR, run by TCRdb on the reads, gives a single entry per CDR3 protein. The repertoire has over 150,000 distinct CDR3 sequences, about 48% of them found once; the top ten carry approximately 12%. Previously, flow cytometry had revealed CD8+CD57+ cell expansion in the patients chosen for sequencing. At least ten counts were recorded for this clonotype. What it recognizes is unknown. Germline CDR1 is MNHNS and CDR2 is SASEGT. This CDR3 is built from 15 residues. Between the trimmed V and J ends, which lost 3 bases and 0 bases, there was a span of 9 bases.

The origin of this receptor is a human donor with aplastic anemia. Sample: sorted CD4+, CD8+, or CD8+CD57+ T cells (not recorded which) from PBMCs. The genes are TRBV6-1 and TRBJ1-3; D ambiguous. CDR3 protein: CASSDGITSGNTIYF. The CDR3, as DNA: TGTGCCAGCAGTGATGGGATTACCTCTGGAAACACCATATATTTT.